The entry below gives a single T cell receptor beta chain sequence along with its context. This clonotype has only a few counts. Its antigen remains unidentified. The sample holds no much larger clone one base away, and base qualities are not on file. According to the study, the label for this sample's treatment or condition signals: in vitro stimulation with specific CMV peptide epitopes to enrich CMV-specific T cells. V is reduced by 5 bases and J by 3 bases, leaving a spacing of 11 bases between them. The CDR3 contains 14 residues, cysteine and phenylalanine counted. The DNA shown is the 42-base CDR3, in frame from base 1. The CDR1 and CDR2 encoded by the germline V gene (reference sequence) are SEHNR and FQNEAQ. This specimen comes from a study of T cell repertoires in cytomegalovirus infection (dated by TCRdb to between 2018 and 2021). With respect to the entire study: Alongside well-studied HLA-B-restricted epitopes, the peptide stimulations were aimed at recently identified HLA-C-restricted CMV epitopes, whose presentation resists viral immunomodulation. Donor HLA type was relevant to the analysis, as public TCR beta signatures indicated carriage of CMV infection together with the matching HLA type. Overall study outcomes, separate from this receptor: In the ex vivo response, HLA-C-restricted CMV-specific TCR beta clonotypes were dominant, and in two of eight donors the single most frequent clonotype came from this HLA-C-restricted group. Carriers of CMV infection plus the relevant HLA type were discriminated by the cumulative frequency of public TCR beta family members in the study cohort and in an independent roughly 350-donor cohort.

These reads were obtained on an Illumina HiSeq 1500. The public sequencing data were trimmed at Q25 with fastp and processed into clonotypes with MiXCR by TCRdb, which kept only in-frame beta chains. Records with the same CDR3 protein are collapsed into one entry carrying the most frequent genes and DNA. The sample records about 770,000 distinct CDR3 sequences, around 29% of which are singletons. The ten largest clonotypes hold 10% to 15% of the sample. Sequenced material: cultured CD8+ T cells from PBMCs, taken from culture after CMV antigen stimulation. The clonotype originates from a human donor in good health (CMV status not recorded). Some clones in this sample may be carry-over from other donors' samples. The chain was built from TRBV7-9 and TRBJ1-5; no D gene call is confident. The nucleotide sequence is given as TGTGCCAGCAGCAGGCCTGGGAACAATCAGCCCCAGCATTTT. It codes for CASSRPGNNQPQHF.